A single TCR beta chain is shown here with its context. The germline gives CDR1 MDHEN, CDR2 SYDVKM. CDR3 length: 15 amino acids. J was trimmed by 3 bases and V by 8 bases; bases with no gene match: 8. The investigators split CD4+ cells into a CD45RA+ naive subset and a CD45RA-negative memory subset. Evenly divided among several immunoSEQ plates was the genomic DNA of each subset. The method was immunoSEQ multiplex PCR; TCRdb's version includes in-frame clones alone and lacks a portion of them. The sample has about 2.4 million clones, more than 85% seen once. This entry is derived from a study of shared clonotypes between healthy human individuals. Looking at the study overall: Each donor's CD4 naive and CD4 memory cells filled three plates apiece, CD8 naive two, and CD8 memory one.

This receptor was identified in a man younger than 30 in good health. Some clones in this sample may be carry-over from other donors' samples. The specimen was naive CD4+ T cells from PBMCs. Subset described: CD45RA+ positively selected. This chain joins TRBV28 and TRBJ2-7; 12 bases match TRBD2. DNA for the CDR3: TGTGCCAGCTGTATGACTAGCGGGAGTATCTACGAGCAGTACTTC. It translates to CASCMTSGSIYEQYF.